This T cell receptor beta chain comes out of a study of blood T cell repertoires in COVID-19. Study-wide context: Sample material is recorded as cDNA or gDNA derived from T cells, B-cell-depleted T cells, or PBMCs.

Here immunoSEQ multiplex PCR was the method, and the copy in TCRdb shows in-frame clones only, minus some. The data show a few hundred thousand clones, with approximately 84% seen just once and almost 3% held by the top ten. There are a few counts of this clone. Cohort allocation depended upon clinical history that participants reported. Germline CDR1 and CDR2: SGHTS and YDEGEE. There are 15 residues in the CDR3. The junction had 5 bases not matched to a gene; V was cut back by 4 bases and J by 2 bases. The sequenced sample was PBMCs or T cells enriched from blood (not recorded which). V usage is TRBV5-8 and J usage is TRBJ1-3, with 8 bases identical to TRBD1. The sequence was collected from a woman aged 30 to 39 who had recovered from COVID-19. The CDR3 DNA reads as TGTGCCAGCAGCCCAGGACAGGGAGCTGGAAACACCATATATTTT. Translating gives CASSPGQGAGNTIYF.